This T cell receptor (beta chain) was recorded in a study of blood T cell repertoires in COVID-19. Background on the study: Acute and convalescent COVID-19 specimens originated in the United States, Italy and Spain.

CDR3 size: 14 residues. Germline loops: CDR1 MNHEY, CDR2 SVGAGI. V lost 8 bases and J lost 5, with 15 bases in between. Authors' analysis steps: Amplification from reference gene primers served as the basis for estimated nucleated cell counts. Sequencing used immunoSEQ multiplex PCR; TCRdb keeps in-frame clones, though not all of them. V and J calls and clone size are those listed in that table; D and trimming were worked out from the DNA. The data hold 200,000 to 250,000 clones, with 75% to 90% observed a single time. The chain combines TRBV6-5 with TRBJ2-2, with D perhaps matching TRBD2 (5 bases). The sequencing input was peripheral blood. The receptor was derived from an older woman with COVID-19, enrolled during active disease. The CDR3 DNA follows: TGTGCCAGCCTGATCCGGGATCAGACCGGGGAGCTGTTTTTT. This codes for CASLIRDQTGELFF.